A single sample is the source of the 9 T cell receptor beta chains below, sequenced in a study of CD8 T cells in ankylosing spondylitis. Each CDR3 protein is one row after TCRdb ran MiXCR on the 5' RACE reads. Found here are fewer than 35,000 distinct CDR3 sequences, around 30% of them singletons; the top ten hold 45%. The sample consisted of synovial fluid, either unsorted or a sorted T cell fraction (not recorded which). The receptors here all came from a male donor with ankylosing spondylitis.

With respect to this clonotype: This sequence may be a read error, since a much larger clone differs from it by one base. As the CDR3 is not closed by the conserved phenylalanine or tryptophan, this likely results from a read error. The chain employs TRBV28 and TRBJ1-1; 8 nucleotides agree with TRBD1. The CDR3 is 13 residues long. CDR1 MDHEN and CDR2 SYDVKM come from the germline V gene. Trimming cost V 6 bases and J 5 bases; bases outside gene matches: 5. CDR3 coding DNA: TGTGCCAGCAGGCAACAGGGGGTTACTGAAGCTTTCCTT. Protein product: CASRQQGVTEAFL.

CDR3 DNA: TGCGCCAGCAGGGTCGGGGGGGTTAGCAATCAGCCCCAGCATTTT. Residues: CASRVGGVSNQPQHF. The chain recombines TRBV10-2 with TRBJ1-5, with D tentatively TRBD1 (5 bases). Trimming took off 6 bases at V and 0 bases at J, with 12 bases between the two ends. This CDR3 has 15 residues. The germline V gene has CDR1 WSHSY and CDR2 SAAADI.

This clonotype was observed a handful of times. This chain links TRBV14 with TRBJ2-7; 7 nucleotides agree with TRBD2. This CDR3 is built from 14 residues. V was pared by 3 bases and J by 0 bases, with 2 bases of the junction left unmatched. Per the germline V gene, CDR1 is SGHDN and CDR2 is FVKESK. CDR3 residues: CASSHGGSSYEQYF. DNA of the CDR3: TGTGCCAGCAGCCACGGCGGGAGCTCCTACGAGCAGTACTTC.

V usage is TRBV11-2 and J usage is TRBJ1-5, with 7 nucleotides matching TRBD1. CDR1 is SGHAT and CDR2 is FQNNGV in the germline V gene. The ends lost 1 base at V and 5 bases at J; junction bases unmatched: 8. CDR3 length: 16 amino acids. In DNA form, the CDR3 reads TGTGCCAGCAGCTTAGGGACAGGTTGGAGTCATCAGCCCCAGCATTTT. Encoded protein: CASSLGTGWSHQPQHF.

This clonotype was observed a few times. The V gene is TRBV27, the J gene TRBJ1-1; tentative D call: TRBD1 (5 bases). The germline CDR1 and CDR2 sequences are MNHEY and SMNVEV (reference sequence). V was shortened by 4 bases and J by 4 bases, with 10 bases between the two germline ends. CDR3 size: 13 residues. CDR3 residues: CASSSMGGTEAFF. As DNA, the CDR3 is TGTGCCAGCAGTTCCATGGGGGGCACTGAAGCTTTCTTT.

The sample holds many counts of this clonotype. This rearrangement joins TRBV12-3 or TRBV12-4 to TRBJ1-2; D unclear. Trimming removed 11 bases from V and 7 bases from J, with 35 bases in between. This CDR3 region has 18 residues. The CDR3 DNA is TGTGCCTTCTGTTTAACGGTAGAGGACGCCGCTCGGGGAGTTGGCTACACCTTC. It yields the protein CAFCLTVEDAARGVGYTF.

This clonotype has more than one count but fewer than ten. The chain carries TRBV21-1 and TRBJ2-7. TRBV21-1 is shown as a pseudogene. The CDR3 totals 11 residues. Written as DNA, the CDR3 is TGTGCCAGCAGCAAACGTTACGAGCAGTACGTC. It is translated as CASSKRYEQYV.

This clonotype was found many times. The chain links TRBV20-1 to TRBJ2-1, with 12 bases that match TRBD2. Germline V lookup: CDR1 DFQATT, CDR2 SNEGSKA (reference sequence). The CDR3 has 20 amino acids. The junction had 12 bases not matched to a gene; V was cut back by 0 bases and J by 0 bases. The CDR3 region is CSAREYGLAGPLFSYNEQFF. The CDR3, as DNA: TGCAGTGCTAGAGAGTACGGACTAGCGGGACCGTTATTCTCCTACAATGAGCAGTTCTTC.

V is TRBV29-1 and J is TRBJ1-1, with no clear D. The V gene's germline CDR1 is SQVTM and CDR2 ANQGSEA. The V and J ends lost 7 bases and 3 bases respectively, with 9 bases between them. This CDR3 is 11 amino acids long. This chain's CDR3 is CSALRDTEAFF. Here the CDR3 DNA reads TGCAGCGCCTTGAGGGACACTGAAGCTTTCTTT.